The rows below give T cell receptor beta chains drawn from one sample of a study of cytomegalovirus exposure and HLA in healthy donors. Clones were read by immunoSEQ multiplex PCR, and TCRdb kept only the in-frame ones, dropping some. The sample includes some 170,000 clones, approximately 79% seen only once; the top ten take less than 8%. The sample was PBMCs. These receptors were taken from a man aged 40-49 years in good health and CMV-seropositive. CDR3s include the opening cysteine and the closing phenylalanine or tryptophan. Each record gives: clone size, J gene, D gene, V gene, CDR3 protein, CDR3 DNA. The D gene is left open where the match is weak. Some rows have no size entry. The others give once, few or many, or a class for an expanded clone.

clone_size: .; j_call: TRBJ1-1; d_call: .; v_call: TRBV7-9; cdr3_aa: CASSLQEGDKAFF; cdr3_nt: TGTGCCAGCAGCCTACAGGAGGGTGACAAAGCTTTCTTT
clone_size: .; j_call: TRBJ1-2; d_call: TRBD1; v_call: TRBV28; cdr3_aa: CASISTGQGIGGYTF; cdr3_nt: TGTGCCAGCATCTCGACCGGACAGGGCATCGGTGGCTACACCTTC
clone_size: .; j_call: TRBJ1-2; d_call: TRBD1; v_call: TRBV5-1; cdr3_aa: CASSPGQGYGYTF; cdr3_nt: TGCGCCAGCAGCCCAGGACAGGGGTACGGCTACACCTTC
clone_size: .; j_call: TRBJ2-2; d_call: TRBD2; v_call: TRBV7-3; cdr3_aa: CASSPRVAGEGTGELFF; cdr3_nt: TGTGCCAGCAGCCCCCGGGTAGCGGGAGAGGGAACCGGGGAGCTGTTTTTT
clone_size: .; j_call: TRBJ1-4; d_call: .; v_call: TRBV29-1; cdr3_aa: CSVEDRIGGAREKLFF; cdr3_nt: TGCAGCGTTGAAGATCGAATTGGGGGCGCGAGGGAAAAACTGTTTTTT
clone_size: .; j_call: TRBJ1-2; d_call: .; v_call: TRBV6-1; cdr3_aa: CASTVTQGFNYGYTF; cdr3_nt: TGTGCCAGCACGGTCACCCAGGGCTTCAACTATGGCTACACCTTC
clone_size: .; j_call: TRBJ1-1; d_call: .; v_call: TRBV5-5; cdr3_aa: CASSFTGMGTEAFF; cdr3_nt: TGTGCCAGCAGCTTTACAGGGATGGGCACTGAAGCTTTCTTT
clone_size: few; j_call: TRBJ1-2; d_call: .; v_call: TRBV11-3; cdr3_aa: CASAKNYGYTF; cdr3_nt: TGTGCCAGCGCTAAAAACTATGGCTACACCTTC
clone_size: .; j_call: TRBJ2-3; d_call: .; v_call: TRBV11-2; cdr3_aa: CASSLLAADTQYF; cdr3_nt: TGTGCCAGCAGCTTATTAGCGGCAGATACGCAGTATTTT
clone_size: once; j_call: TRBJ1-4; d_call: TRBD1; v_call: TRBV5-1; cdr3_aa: CASSLRTGGGEKLFF; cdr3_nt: TGCGCCAGCAGCCTACGGACAGGGGGCGGCGAAAAACTGTTTTTT
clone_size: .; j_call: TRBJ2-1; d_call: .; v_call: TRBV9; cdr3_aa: CASSDRGWGDEQFF; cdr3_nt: TGTGCCAGCAGCGACCGGGGGTGGGGGGATGAGCAGTTCTTC
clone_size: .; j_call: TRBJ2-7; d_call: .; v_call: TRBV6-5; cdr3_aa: CASIEGTGLGEQYF; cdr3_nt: TGTGCCAGCATCGAAGGCACAGGGTTAGGGGAGCAGTACTTC
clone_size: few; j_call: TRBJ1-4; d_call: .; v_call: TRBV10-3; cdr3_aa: CAIMGDNEKLFF; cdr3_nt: TGTGCCATCATGGGAGATAATGAAAAACTGTTTTTT
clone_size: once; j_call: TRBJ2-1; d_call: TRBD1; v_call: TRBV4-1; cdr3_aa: CASSQEAGGIIDEQFF; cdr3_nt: TGCGCCAGCAGCCAAGAGGCAGGGGGAATCATCGATGAGCAGTTCTTC
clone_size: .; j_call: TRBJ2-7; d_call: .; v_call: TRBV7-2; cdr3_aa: CASSLNRGGYEQYF; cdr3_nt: TGTGCCAGCAGCTTGAACAGGGGAGGTTACGAGCAGTACTTC
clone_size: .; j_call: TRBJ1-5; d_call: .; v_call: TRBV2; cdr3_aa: CASSERRVGNQPQHF; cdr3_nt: TGTGCCAGCAGTGAGCGGAGGGTGGGCAATCAGCCCCAGCATTTT
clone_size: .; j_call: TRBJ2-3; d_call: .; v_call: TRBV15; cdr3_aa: CATAGSYTDTQYF; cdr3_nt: TGTGCCACCGCGGGCAGTTACACAGATACGCAGTATTTT
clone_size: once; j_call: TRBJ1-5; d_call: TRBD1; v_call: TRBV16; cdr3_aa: CASSQSRTGLYQPQHF; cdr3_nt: TGTGCCAGCAGCCAATCCCGGACAGGGCTGTATCAGCCCCAGCATTTT
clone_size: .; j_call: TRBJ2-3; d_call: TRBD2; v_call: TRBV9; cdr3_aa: CASSPPEGEREFPDTQYF; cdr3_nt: TGTGCCAGCAGCCCGCCTGAGGGCGAGCGGGAGTTCCCAGATACGCAGTATTTT
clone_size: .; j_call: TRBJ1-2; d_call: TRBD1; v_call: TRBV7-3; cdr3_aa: CASSLFEGADGYTF; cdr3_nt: TGTGCCAGCAGCTTATTTGAGGGGGCGGACGGCTACACCTTC
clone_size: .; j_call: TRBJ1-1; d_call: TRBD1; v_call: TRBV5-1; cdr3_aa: CASSSVTTGDTEAFF; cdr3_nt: TGCGCCAGCAGCTCGGTGACGACAGGGGACACTGAAGCTTTCTTT
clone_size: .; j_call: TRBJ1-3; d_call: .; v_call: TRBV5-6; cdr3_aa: CASSRTAIPGNTIYF; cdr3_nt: TGTGCCAGCAGCCGGACAGCTATACCTGGAAACACCATATATTTT
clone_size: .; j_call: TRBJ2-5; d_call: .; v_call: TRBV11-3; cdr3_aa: CASSLVDQETQYF; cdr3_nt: TGTGCCAGCAGCTTAGTAGACCAAGAGACCCAGTACTTC
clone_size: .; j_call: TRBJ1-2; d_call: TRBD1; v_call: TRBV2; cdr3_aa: CASNYPGQGRGGYTF; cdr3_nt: TGTGCCAGCAATTACCCGGGACAGGGTCGTGGAGGCTACACCTTC
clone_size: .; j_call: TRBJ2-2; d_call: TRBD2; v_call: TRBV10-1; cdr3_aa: CASSEVAGGTGELFF; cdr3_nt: TGCGCCAGCAGTGAAGTAGCGGGAGGAACCGGGGAGCTGTTTTTT
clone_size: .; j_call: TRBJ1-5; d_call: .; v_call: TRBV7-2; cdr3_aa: CASSSSSGHFDNQPQHF; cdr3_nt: TGTGCCAGCAGCTCCAGCTCGGGACATTTTGACAATCAGCCCCAGCATTTT
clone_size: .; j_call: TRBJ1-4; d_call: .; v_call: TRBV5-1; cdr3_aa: CASSSGDPEGEKLFF; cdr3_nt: TGCGCCAGCAGCTCGGGGGACCCTGAGGGTGAAAAACTGTTTTTT
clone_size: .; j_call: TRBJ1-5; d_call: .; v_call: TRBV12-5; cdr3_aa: CASGLVLLGRDSNQPQHF; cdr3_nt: TGTGCTAGTGGTTTGGTACTTTTAGGCAGGGATAGCAATCAGCCCCAGCATTTT
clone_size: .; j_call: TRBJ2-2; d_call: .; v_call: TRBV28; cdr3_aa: CASSLLSRNTGELFF; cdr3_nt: TGTGCCAGCAGTTTATTATCCCGGAACACCGGGGAGCTGTTTTTT
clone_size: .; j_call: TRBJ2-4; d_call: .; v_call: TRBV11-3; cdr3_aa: CASSLGGMSDSQYF; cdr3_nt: TGTGCCAGCAGCTTAGGGGGGATGTCGGACAGTCAGTACTTC
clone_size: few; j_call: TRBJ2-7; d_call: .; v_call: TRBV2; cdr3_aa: CASSEYHEQYF; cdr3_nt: TGTGCCAGCAGTGAGTATCACGAGCAGTACTTC
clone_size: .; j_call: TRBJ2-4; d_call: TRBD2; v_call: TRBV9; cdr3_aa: CASSLGGLNIQYF; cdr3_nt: TGTGCCAGCTCCCTGGGGGGGTTGAACATTCAGTACTTC
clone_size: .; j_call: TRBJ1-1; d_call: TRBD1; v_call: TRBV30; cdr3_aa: CAWSRQGNTEAFF; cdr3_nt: TGTGCCTGGAGTAGACAGGGGAACACTGAAGCTTTCTTT
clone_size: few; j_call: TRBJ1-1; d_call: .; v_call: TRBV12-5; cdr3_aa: CASGDSGTQNTEAFF; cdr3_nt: TGTGCTAGTGGCGACTCGGGGACACAGAACACTGAAGCTTTCTTT
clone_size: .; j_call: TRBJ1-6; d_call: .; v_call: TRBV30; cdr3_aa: CAWSSKGVRGPLHF; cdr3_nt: TGTGCCTGGAGTTCGAAAGGCGTTCGAGGACCCCTCCACTTT
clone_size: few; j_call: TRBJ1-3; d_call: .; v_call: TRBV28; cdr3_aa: CASSRGQLSGNTIYF; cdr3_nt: TGTGCCAGCTCAAGGGGCCAACTCTCTGGAAACACCATATATTTT
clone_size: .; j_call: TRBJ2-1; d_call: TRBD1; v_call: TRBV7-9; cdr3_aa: CASSPPGQSSYNEQFF; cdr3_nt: TGTGCCAGCAGCCCCCCGGGACAGAGCTCCTACAATGAGCAGTTCTTC
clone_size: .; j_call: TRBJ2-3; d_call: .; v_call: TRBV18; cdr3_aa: CASSPEEGGDTQYF; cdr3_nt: TGTGCCAGCTCACCAGAGGAAGGGGGTGATACGCAGTATTTT
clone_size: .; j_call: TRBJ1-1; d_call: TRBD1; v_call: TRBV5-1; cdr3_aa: CASSSGQGGSTEAFF; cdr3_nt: TGCGCCAGCAGCTCTGGACAGGGAGGGAGTACTGAAGCTTTCTTT
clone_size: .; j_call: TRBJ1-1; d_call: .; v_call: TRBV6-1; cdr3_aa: CASSERRTDKEAFF; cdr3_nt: TGTGCCAGCAGTGAACGTCGAACAGACAAGGAAGCTTTCTTT
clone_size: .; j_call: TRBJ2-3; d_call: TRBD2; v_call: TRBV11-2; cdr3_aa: CASRLAGAADTQYF; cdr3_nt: TGTGCCAGCAGACTAGCGGGAGCCGCAGATACGCAGTATTTT
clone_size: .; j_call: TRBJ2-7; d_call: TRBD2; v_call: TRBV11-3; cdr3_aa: CASSLAGGKDEQYF; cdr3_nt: TGTGCCAGCAGCCTCGCGGGAGGGAAAGACGAGCAGTACTTC
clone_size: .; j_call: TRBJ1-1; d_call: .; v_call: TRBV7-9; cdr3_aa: CASSFQGPNTEAFF; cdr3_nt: TGTGCCAGCAGTTTCCAGGGCCCGAACACTGAAGCTTTCTTT
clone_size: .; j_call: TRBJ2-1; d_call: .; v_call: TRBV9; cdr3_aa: CASSVPGSYNEQFF; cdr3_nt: TGTGCCAGCAGCGTACCGGGCTCCTACAATGAGCAGTTCTTC
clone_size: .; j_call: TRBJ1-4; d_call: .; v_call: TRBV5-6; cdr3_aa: CASSRAGTTNEKLFF; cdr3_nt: TGTGCCAGCAGCCGAGCAGGAACAACTAATGAAAAACTGTTTTTT
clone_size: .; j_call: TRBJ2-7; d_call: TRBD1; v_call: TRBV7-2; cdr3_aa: CASSSQGAWDEQYF; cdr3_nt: TGTGCCAGCAGCTCCCAGGGGGCGTGGGACGAGCAGTACTTC
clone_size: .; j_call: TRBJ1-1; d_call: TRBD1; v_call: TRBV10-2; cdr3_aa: CASSNRGLSEAFF; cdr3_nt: TGCGCCAGCAGCAACAGGGGGCTCTCTGAAGCTTTCTTT
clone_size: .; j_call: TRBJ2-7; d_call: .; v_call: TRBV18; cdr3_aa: CASSPQGQSEQYF; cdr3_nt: TGTGCCAGCTCACCCCAAGGACAGAGCGAGCAGTACTTC